This T cell receptor (beta chain) is drawn from a study of T cell repertoires in cytomegalovirus infection. Study summary: Public TCR beta signatures provided an indication of both CMV infection and a matching HLA type.

The sample holds a few counts of this clonotype. Its antigen is not known. The CDR3 consists of 18 residues. V lost 6 bases, J lost 1 base, and 14 bases stayed unmatched. CDR1 and CDR2 (germline): MNHNY, SVGAGI (reference sequence). MiXCR was run by TCRdb on the reads, yielding one entry per CDR3 protein. The data show approximately 500,000 distinct CDR3 sequences, approximately 16% seen once. Findings of the study overall: The study found HLA-C-restricted CMV-specific TCR beta clonotypes dominating the ex vivo response. Identification of carriers of CMV plus the relevant HLA was performed using cumulative public TCR beta family frequency.

Source material: CD8+ T cells from PBMCs. This chain uses TRBV6-6 with TRBJ1-2; 10 positions match TRBD1. The sequence came from a human donor in good health (CMV status not recorded). Some clones in this sample may be carry-over from other donors' samples. CDR3 DNA: TGTGCCAGCAGGCGTTCCGGGACAGGGGCCGGTATTAACTATGGCTACACCTTC. Amino acid sequence: CASRRSGTGAGINYGYTF.